This paragraph covers one T cell receptor beta chain sequence. Germline V gene data show CDR1 as LNHDA and CDR2 as SQIVND (reference sequence). The CDR3 is 16 residues long. With 5 bases removed from V and 0 bases from J, the gap between germline ends came to 14 bases. This sample is part of a study of blood T cell repertoires in COVID-19. Profiling relied on immunoSEQ multiplex PCR, and the TCRdb table lists in-frame clones only, not all of them. Found here are roughly 260,000 clones, around 90% of them singletons; the top ten hold about 6.3%. The sample comprised PBMCs or T cells enriched from blood (not recorded which). This TCR came from a woman aged 25 to 39 with acute COVID-19. This sequence joins TRBV19 and TRBJ2-1; maybe TRBD1 (6 bases). CDR3 sequence reads: CASSAQTGSSYNEQFF. The CDR3 nucleotides are TGTGCCAGTAGTGCCCAAACAGGGAGCTCCTACAATGAGCAGTTCTTC.